Presented here are 8 T cell receptor beta chains from one specimen sequenced in a study of T cell responses to AZD1222 COVID-19 vaccine. Clones were sequenced by immunoSEQ multiplex PCR, and TCRdb holds only the in-frame ones, with some missing. The sample shows roughly 140,000 clones, about 89% of them seen only once. The input for sequencing was peripheral blood, taken on day 0 of AZD1222 vaccination. These receptors originate from an adult in good health.

The rearrangement links TRBV18 to TRBJ1-3; 9 nucleotides align to TRBD1. The V and J ends lost 2 bases and 4 bases, in that order; junction bases with no gene match: 15. Looked up from germline, CDR1 is KGHSH and CDR2 is LQKENI. This CDR3 comprises 19 residues. The CDR3 nucleotides are TGTGCCAGCTCACCAGGATGGGAGGGGACAGGGTTGCCAGGAAACACCATATATTTT. It yields the protein CASSPGWEGTGLPGNTIYF.

The V call is TRBV30, the J call TRBJ2-1; D may be TRBD1 (5 bases). Trimming removed 3 bases from V and 6 bases from J, with 6 bases in between. This CDR3 comprises 11 residues. Germline CDR1 and CDR2: GTSNPN and SVGIG (reference sequence). CDR3 coding DNA: TGTGCCTGGAGGGGGCTCAATGAGCAGTTCTTC. Protein sequence: CAWRGLNEQFF.

V and J are TRBV30 and TRBJ1-3; D is possibly TRBD1 (6 bases). The CDR3 spans 14 residues. The germline gives CDR1 GTSNPN, CDR2 SVGIG (reference sequence). CDR3 sequence (DNA): TGTGTCCTGGATAGGGGGGTTTTTGGAAACACCATATATTTT. This codes for CVLDRGVFGNTIYF.

The J gene is TRBJ1-1, the V gene TRBV27; D unclear. This CDR3 contains 14 residues. Between the trimmed V and J ends, which lost 3 bases and 4 bases, there was a span of 12 bases. Germline values: CDR1 MNHEY, CDR2 SMNVEV (reference sequence). CDR3 region: CASSFVEGGTEAFF. The DNA for the CDR3 is TGTGCCAGCAGTTTCGTTGAGGGTGGCACTGAAGCTTTCTTT.

The sample holds a few counts of this clone. The CDR3 DNA sequence: TGTGCCAGCAGCTTGCGGGAGGAGCTGTTTTTT. It translates to CASSLREELFF. This chain connects TRBV7-9 to TRBJ2-2, with a weak D call TRBD2 (6 bases). This CDR3 comprises 11 residues. The germline V gene encodes CDR1 SEHNR and CDR2 FQNEAQ (reference sequence). Trimming left V 3 bases short and J 10 bases short, with 6 bases between.

The chain has TRBV27 and TRBJ2-1, with 11 bases fitting TRBD2. Unmatched junction bases numbered 11, after V lost 4 bases and J lost 9 bases. CDR1 is MNHEY, CDR2 SMNVEV, per germline (reference sequence). CDR3 length equals 16 residues. The CDR3 region has the DNA TGTGCCAGCAGTTCCCTGACTAGCGGGAAATTAGGTGAGCAGTTCTTC. Its translation is CASSSLTSGKLGEQFF.

Worth noting for this clone: Within the sample, other DNA sequences also encode this same CDR3. This chain uses TRBV6-4 with TRBJ2-1; 11 bases fit TRBD2. The CDR3 covers 16 residues. J lost 4 bases, V lost 0 bases, and 2 bases had no gene match. CDR1 and CDR2 from the germline V gene are MRHNA and SNTAGT. The CDR3, as DNA: TGTGCCAGCAGTGACTCGGGGACTAGCGGATACAATGAGCAGTTCTTC. Translated, it gives CASSDSGTSGYNEQFF.

The rearrangement links TRBV2 to TRBJ1-5; no clear D gene. This CDR3 is 16 amino acids long. Trimming removed 0 bases at V and 3 bases at J, with 12 bases between. Germline CDR1 and CDR2: SNHLY and FYNNEI. CDR3 sequence: CASSEAAGAPNQPQHF. As DNA, the CDR3 is TGTGCCAGCAGTGAAGCGGCAGGCGCGCCCAATCAGCCCCAGCATTTT. Using reference TRBV2 and TRBJ1-5 for the parts outside the CDR3, the full variable domain is EPEVTQTPSHQVTQMGQEVILRCVPISNHLYFYWYRQILGQKVEFLVSFYNNEISEKSEIFDDQFSVERPDGSNFTLKIRSTKLEDSAMYFCASSEAAGAPNQPQHFGDGTRLSIL.